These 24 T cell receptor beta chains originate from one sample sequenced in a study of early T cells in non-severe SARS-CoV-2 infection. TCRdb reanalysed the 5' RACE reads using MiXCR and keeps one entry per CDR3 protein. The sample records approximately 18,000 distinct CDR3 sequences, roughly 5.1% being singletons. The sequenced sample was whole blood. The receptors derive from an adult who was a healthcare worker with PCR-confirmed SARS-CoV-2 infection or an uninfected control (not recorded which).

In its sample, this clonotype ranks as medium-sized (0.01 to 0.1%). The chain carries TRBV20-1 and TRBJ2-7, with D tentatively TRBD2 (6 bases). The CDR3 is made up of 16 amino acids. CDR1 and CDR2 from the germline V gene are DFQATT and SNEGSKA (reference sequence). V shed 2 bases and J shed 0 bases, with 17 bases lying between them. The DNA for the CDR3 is TGCAGTGCTAGAAGTACAATAGCGGCATACTCCTACGAGCAGTACTTC. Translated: CSARSTIAAYSYEQYF.

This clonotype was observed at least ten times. CDR3 bases: TGTGCCAGCAGTTTATCGGGACAGGGATACACTAGCACAGATACGCAGTATTTT. Its translation is CASSLSGQGYTSTDTQYF. The genes are TRBV28 and TRBJ2-3, with 9 bases that match TRBD1. The CDR3 is 18 amino acids. After removal of 1 base from V and 0 bases from J, the junction contained 8 bases not matched to a gene. Germline V lookup: CDR1 MDHEN, CDR2 SYDVKM.

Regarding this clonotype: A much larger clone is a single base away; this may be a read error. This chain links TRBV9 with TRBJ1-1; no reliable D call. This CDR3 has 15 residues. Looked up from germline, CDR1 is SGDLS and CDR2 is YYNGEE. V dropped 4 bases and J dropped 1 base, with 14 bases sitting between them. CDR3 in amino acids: CASSPTHEKNTEAFF. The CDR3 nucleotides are TGTGCCAGCAGCCCTACCCACGAGAAGAACACTGAAGCTTTCTTT.

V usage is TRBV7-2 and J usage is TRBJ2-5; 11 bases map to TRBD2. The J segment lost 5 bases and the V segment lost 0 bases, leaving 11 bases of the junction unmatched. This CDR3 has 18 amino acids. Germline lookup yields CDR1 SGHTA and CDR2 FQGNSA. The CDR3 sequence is CASSLALLAGGVGETQYF. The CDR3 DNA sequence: TGTGCCAGCAGCTTAGCTCTCTTAGCGGGAGGGGTCGGTGAGACCCAGTACTTC.

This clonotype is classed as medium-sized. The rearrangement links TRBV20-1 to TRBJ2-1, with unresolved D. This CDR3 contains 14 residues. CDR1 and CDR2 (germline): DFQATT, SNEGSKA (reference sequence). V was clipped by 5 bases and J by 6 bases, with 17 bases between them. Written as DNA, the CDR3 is TGCAGTGCTGAAGATTCCGGGTCCCTCAATGAGCAGTTCTTC. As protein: CSAEDSGSLNEQFF.

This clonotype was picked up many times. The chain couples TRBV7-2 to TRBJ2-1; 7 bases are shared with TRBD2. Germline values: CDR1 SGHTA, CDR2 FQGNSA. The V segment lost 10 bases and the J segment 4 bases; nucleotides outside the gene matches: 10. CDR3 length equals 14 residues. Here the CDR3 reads CAIAPQRGYNEQFF. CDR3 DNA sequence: TGTGCCATCGCCCCCCAGCGGGGATACAATGAGCAGTTCTTC.

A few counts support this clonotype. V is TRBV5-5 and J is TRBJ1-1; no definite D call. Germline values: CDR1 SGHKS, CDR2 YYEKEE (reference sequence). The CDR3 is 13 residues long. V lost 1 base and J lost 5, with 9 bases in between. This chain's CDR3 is CASSLLWVTEAFF. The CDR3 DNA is TGTGCCAGCAGCTTGTTGTGGGTGACTGAAGCTTTCTTT.

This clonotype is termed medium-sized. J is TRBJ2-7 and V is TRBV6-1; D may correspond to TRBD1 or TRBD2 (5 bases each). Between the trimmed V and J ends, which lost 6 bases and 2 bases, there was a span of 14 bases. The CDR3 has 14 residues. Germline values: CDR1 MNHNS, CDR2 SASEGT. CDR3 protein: CASSLRDRTYEQYF. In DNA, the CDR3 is TGTGCCAGCAGCCTCCGGGACCGTACCTACGAGCAGTACTTC.

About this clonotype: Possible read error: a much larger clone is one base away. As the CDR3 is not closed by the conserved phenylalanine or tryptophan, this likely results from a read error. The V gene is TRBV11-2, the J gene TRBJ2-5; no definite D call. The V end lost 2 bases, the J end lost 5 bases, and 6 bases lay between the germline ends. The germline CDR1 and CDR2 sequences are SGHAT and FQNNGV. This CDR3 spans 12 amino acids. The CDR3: CASSLSAETQYS. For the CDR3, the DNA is TGTGCCAGCAGCTTATCTGCGGAGACCCAGTACTCC.

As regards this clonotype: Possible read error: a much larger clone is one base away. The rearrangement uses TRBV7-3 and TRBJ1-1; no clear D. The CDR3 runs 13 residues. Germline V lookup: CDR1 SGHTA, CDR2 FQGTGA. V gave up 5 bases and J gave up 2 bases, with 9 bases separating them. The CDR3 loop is CASSPIPNTEAFF. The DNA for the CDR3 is TGTGCCAGCAGCCCCATCCCCAACACTGAAGCTTTCTTT.

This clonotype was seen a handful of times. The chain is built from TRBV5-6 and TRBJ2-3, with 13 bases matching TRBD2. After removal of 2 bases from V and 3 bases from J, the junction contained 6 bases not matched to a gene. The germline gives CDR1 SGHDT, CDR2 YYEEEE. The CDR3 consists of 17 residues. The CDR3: CASSFGLAGVITDTQYF. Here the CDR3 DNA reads TGTGCCAGCAGCTTCGGACTAGCGGGAGTTATAACAGATACGCAGTATTTT.

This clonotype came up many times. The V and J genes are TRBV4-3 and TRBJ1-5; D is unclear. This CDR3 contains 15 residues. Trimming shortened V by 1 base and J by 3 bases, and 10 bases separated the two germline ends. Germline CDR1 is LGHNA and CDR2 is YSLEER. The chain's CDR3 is CASSQGTDDNQPQHF. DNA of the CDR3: TGCGCCAGCAGCCAAGGTACGGACGACAATCAGCCCCAGCATTTT.

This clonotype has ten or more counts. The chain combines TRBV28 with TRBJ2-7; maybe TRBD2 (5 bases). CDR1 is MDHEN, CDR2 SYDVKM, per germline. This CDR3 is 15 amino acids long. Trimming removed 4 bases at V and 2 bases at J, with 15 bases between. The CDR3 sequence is CASSYPLLDPYEQYF. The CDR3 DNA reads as TGTGCCAGCAGTTATCCCCTACTAGACCCCTACGAGCAGTACTTC.

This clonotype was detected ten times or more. The CDR3 DNA follows: TGCAGTGCTAGCCACAGGGGGCCCACAGATACGCAGTATTTT. It translates to CSASHRGPTDTQYF. The chain is built from TRBV20-1 and TRBJ2-3, with 9 positions matching TRBD1. The CDR3 has 14 residues. The trim removed 3 bases at V and 2 bases at J, leaving 3 bases unmatched. Germline values: CDR1 DFQATT, CDR2 SNEGSKA (reference sequence).

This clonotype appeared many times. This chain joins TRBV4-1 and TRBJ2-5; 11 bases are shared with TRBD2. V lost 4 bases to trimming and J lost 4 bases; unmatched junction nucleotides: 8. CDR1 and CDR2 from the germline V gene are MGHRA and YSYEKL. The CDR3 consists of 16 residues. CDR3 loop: CASSLGLAVLPETQYF. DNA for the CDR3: TGCGCCAGCAGCCTGGGACTAGCGGTTCTTCCAGAGACCCAGTACTTC.

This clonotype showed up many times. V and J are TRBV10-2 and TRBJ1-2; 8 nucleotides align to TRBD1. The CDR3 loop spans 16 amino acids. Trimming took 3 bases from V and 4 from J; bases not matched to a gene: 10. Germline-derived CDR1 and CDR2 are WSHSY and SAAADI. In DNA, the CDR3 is TGCGCCAGCAGTGACAGGGGGGACAGGTCCTCCTATGGCTACACCTTC. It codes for CASSDRGDRSSYGYTF.

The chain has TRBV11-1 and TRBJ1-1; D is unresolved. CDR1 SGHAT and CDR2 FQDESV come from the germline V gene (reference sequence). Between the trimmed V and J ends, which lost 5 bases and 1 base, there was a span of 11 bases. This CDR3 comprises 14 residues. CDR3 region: CASSLQTPNTEAFF. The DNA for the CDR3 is TGTGCCAGCAGCCTCCAGACACCGAACACTGAAGCTTTCTTT.

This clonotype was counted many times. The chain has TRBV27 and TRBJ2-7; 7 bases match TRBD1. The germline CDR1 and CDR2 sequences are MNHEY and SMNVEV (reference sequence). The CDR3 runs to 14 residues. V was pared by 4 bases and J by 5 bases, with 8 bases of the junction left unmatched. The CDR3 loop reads CASSSRQGLDEQYF. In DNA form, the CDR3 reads TGTGCCAGCAGTTCCCGACAGGGCCTGGACGAGCAGTACTTC.

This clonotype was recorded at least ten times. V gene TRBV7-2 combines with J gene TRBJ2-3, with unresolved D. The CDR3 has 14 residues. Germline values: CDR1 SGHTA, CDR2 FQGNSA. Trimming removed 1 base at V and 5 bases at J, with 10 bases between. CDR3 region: CASSLELAGDTQYF. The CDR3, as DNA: TGTGCCAGCAGCTTAGAGTTAGCTGGAGATACGCAGTATTTT.

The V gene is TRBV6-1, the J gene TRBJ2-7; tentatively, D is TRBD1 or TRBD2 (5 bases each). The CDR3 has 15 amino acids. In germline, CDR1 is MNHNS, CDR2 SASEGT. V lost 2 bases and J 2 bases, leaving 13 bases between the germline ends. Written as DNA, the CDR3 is TGTGCCAGCAGTGAAAAAGGCAGGGACCCCTACGAGCAGTACTTC. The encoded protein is CASSEKGRDPYEQYF.

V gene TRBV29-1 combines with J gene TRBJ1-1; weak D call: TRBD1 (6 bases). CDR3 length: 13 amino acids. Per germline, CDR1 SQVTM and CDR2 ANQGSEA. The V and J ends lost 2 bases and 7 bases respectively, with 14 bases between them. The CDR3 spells CSVELRARGEAFF. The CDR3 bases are TGCAGCGTTGAATTGAGGGCCAGGGGTGAAGCTTTCTTT.

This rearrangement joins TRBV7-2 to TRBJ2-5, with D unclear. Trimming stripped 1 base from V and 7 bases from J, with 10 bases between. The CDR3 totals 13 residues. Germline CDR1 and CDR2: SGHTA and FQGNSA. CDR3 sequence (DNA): TGTGCCAGCAGCTTAGGTGGCAGCCCGACCCAGTACTTC. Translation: CASSLGGSPTQYF. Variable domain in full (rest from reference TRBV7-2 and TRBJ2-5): GAGVSQSPSNKVTEKGKDVELRCDPISGHTALYWYRQSLGQGLEFLIYFQGNSAPDKSGLPSDRFSAERTGGSVSTLTIQRTQQEDSAVYLCASSLGGSPTQYFGPGTRLLVL.

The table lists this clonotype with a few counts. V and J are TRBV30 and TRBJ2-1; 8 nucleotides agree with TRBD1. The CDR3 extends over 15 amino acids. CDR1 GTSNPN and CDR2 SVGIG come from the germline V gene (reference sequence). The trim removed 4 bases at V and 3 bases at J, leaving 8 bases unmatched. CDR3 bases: TGTGCCTGGACCAGACAGGGGAGCAACTACAATGAGCAGTTCTTC. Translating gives CAWTRQGSNYNEQFF.

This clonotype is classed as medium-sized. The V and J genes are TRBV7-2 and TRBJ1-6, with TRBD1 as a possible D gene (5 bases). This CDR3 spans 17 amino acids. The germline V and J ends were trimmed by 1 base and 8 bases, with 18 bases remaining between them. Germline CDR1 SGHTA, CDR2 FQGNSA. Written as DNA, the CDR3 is TGTGCCAGCAGCTTAGGGGAGGGGCACCCTCAGGATTCACCCCTCCACTTT. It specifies CASSLGEGHPQDSPLHF.